These 18 T cell receptor beta chains were all obtained from the same sample, sequenced in a study of shared clonotypes between healthy human individuals. TCRdb's table, derived via immunoSEQ multiplex PCR, lists solely in-frame clones and lacks some. The data show roughly 1,100,000 clones, with about 77% seen just once and about 1.5% held by the top ten. The sequenced material came from memory CD4+ T cells sorted from blood. Subset defined: CD45RA-negative fraction. These receptors all stem from a man aged 18 to 29 in good health.

The chain joins TRBV5-1 to TRBJ1-1, with 7 bases matching TRBD1. This CDR3 contains 14 residues. The trim removed 4 bases at V and 2 bases at J, leaving 5 bases unmatched. Germline V lookup: CDR1 SGHRS, CDR2 YFSETQ. The CDR3 DNA follows: TGCGCCAGCAGCCCGGGACAGATTAACACTGAAGCTTTCTTT. Residues: CASSPGQINTEAFF.

The rearrangement links TRBV2 to TRBJ2-7, with 14 bases that match TRBD2. This CDR3 region has 13 residues. Germline V CDR1 and CDR2: SNHLY, FYNNEI. V was pared by 6 bases and J by 7 bases, with 2 bases of the junction left unmatched. Here the CDR3 reads CASRRTSGGEQYF. The CDR3 DNA is TGTGCCAGCAGAAGGACTAGCGGGGGGGAGCAGTACTTC.

The chain joins TRBV28 to TRBJ2-5; D is possibly TRBD1 or TRBD2 (6 bases each). CDR1 and CDR2 (germline): MDHEN, SYDVKM. This CDR3 contains 17 residues. The germline V and J ends were trimmed by 1 base and 4 bases, with 19 bases remaining between them. The CDR3, as DNA: TGTGCCAGCAGTTTATCCCCATGGAGGGGGACTGGAGAGACCCAGTACTTC. Translated: CASSLSPWRGTGETQYF.

The chain employs TRBV7-2 and TRBJ1-1; D perhaps matches TRBD1 (6 bases). Per the germline V gene, CDR1 is SGHTA and CDR2 is FQGNSA. V was cut by 0 bases and J by 1 base, with 12 bases left in between. This CDR3 spans 16 amino acids. CDR3 amino acids: CASSLAPNRANTEAFF. CDR3 in DNA: TGTGCCAGCAGCTTAGCCCCCAACAGGGCGAACACTGAAGCTTTCTTT.

This clone was detected a few times. This sample also contains other DNA sequences that code for the same CDR3. The chain couples TRBV7-9 to TRBJ2-5; D gene ambiguous. The ends were cut back, 3 bases at V and 2 bases at J, with 1 base in the middle. This CDR3 comprises 11 residues. Germline CDR1 SEHNR, CDR2 FQNEAQ (reference sequence). The CDR3 bases are TGTGCCAGCAGCTTGCAAGAGACCCAGTACTTC. It is translated as CASSLQETQYF.

V is TRBV14 and J is TRBJ2-7; TRBD1 matches at 9 bases. The CDR3 sequence is 15 residues long. Germline lookup yields CDR1 SGHDN and CDR2 FVKESK. V was pared by 4 bases and J by 5 bases, with 9 bases of the junction left unmatched. The CDR3 is CASSRPGTGYHEQYF. In DNA form, the CDR3 reads TGTGCCAGCAGCCGACCCGGGACAGGGTACCACGAGCAGTACTTC.

This chain uses TRBV9 with TRBJ2-1; 8 nucleotides line up with TRBD2. CDR1 is SGDLS and CDR2 is YYNGEE in the germline V gene. V dropped 3 bases and J dropped 0; count of bases not matched to a gene: 5. CDR3 length: 16 amino acids. CDR3 residues: CASSASGGSSYNEQFF. The CDR3 DNA sequence: TGTGCCAGCAGCGCCTCGGGGGGGAGCTCCTACAATGAGCAGTTCTTC.

This clone was counted a single time. The rearrangement uses TRBV7-2 and TRBJ2-3; D possibly corresponds to TRBD2 (5 bases). The CDR3 consists of 15 residues. With 4 bases removed from V and 3 bases from J, the gap between germline ends came to 14 bases. Germline V gene data show CDR1 as SGHTA and CDR2 as FQGNSA. CDR3 coding DNA: TGTGCCAGCAGCTCCAAAACGGGGATTACAGATACGCAGTATTTT. It specifies CASSSKTGITDTQYF.

V gene TRBV6-6 combines with J gene TRBJ1-1; D is perhaps TRBD1 (6 bases). The V end was cut by 6 bases, the J end by 5 bases, with 16 bases between. Germline V gives CDR1 MNHNY, CDR2 SVGAGI (reference sequence). CDR3 length: 14 amino acids. CDR3 sequence: CASSLGGGGTEAFF. In nucleotides, the CDR3 is TGTGCCAGCAGCTTAGGGGGGGGAGGGACTGAAGCTTTCTTT.

V is TRBV20-1 and J is TRBJ1-2; D not certain. Germline values: CDR1 DFQATT, CDR2 SNEGSKA (reference sequence). The length of the CDR3 is 11 residues. V lost 4 bases and J lost 2, with 5 bases in between. CDR3: CSAITNYGYTF. The DNA for the CDR3 is TGCAGTGCTATAACCAACTATGGCTACACCTTC.

About this clone: This likely comes from a read error, as the CDR3 has no conserved phenylalanine or tryptophan at its end. CDR3 residues: CASSTGQGGITEAFS. CDR3 bases: TGCGCCAGCAGCACGGGACAGGGTGGTATCACTGAAGCTTTCTCT. J is TRBJ1-1 and V is TRBV5-1, with 9 bases matching TRBD1. The CDR3 totals 15 residues. The J segment lost 4 bases and the V segment lost 4 bases, leaving 8 bases of the junction unmatched. Germline loops: CDR1 SGHRS, CDR2 YFSETQ.

With regard to this clone: Other DNA sequences in the sample encode the same CDR3. The rearrangement links TRBV5-1 to TRBJ1-2; D remains ambiguous. Per germline, CDR1 SGHRS and CDR2 YFSETQ. V was shortened by 3 bases and J by 0 bases, with 6 bases between the two germline ends. The CDR3 consists of 13 residues. The CDR3 sequence: CASSSEPNYGYTF. CDR3 in DNA: TGCGCCAGCAGCTCCGAACCTAACTATGGCTACACCTTC.

This clone was observed a few times. The V gene is TRBV27, the J gene TRBJ2-7; 7 nucleotides agree with TRBD2. CDR1 and CDR2 (germline): MNHEY, SMNVEV (reference sequence). The CDR3 totals 14 residues. Losses at the gene ends were 5 bases for V and 1 base for J; bases not matched to a gene: 5. The CDR3 reads CASSSGTWSYEQYF. CDR3 in DNA: TGTGCCAGCAGTAGCGGGACGTGGTCCTACGAGCAGTACTTC.

The chain has TRBV5-1 and TRBJ1-4; TRBD1 matches at 7 bases. The V segment lost 4 bases and the J segment 7 bases; nucleotides outside the gene matches: 4. This CDR3 comprises 13 residues. Germline V gene data show CDR1 as SGHRS and CDR2 as YFSETQ. This CDR3 reads CASSMTGIEKLFF. The CDR3 DNA reads TGCGCCAGCAGCATGACAGGGATTGAAAAACTGTTTTTT.

This chain connects TRBV15 to TRBJ2-2; possibly TRBD1 for D (5 bases). The CDR3 runs 14 residues. V gave up 4 bases and J gave up 6 bases, with 12 bases separating them. From germline, CDR1 is LNHNV and CDR2 YYDKDF (reference sequence). Here the CDR3 reads CATSNKHRSGELFF. The CDR3 DNA follows: TGTGCCACCAGCAATAAACACAGGTCCGGGGAGCTGTTTTTT.

The chain has TRBV7-9 and TRBJ2-2; D is unclear. V lost 1 base and J 2 bases, leaving 8 bases between the germline ends. The length of the CDR3 is 15 residues. Germline values: CDR1 SEHNR, CDR2 FQNEAQ (reference sequence). The CDR3 loop reads CASSLGRTNTGELFF. In DNA form, the CDR3 reads TGTGCCAGCAGCTTAGGACGAACAAACACCGGGGAGCTGTTTTTT.

This clone has just a few counts. V is TRBV13 and J is TRBJ2-7, with TRBD2 identical over 11 bases. The germline gives CDR1 PRHDT, CDR2 FYEKMQ (reference sequence). The CDR3 consists of 14 residues. J lost 5 bases, V lost 5 bases, and 5 bases had no gene match. DNA of the CDR3: TGTGCCAGCAGCCTTAGCGGGGGGGCCCACGAGCAGTACTTC. Amino acid sequence: CASSLSGGAHEQYF.

This clone showed up just once. Mismatch with germline at one junction end may stem from a read error. The chain recombines TRBV6-1 with TRBJ2-5, with D perhaps TRBD1 or TRBD2 (5 bases each). Looked up from germline, CDR1 is MNHNS and CDR2 is SASEGT. CDR3 length equals 16 residues. CDR3 coding DNA: TGTGCCAGCAGGGAAGAGCCTTGGGGGTGGGTTGAGACCCAGTACTTC. It codes for CASREEPWGWVETQYF.